This T cell receptor beta chain was found in a study of blood T cells in healthy people across ages. Broader study findings: PBMCs went unsorted, and a conclusive naive versus antigen-experienced comparison was therefore prevented. Roughly linear age-related decline in beta diversity appeared, significant by age approximately 43. There was a strong correlation between TCR beta diversity and naive T cell percentage.

The use of a sample-barcoded 5' primer and a J-beta primer mix characterized a second PCR of roughly 6 to 12 cycles. Researchers report that a template-switch adaptor with 12 random nucleotides tagged each cDNA molecule. In TCRdb, the 5' RACE reads were re-called with MiXCR into one record per CDR3 protein. Counted here are approximately 2,000,000 distinct CDR3 sequences, about 39% occurring once; the ten biggest clones make up 23%. The CDR3 is 12 residues long. Per germline, CDR1 DFQATT and CDR2 SNEGSKA (reference sequence). Trimming shortened V by 7 bases and J by 0 bases, and 8 bases separated the two germline ends. A remark on this clonotype: Its antigen is currently unknown.

Sequencing input: blood. The sequence was obtained from a human donor in good health. The chain uses TRBV20-1 and TRBJ2-3; D unclear. The CDR3 loop reads CSVLSSTDTQYF. CDR3 DNA: TGCAGTGTTCTTTCCAGCACAGATACGCAGTATTTT.